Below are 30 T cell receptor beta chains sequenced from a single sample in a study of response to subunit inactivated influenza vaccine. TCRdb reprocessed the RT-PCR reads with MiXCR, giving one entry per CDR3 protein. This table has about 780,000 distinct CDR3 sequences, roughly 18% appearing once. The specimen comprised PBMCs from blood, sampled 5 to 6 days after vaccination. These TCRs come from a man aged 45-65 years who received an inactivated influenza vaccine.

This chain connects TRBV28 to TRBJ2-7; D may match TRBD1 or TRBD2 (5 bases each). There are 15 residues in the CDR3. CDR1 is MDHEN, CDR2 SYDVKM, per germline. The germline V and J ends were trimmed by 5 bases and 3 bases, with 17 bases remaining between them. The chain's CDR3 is CASSQRTSGDYEQYF. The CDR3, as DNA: TGTGCCAGCAGTCAACGGACAAGCGGTGACTACGAGCAGTACTTC.

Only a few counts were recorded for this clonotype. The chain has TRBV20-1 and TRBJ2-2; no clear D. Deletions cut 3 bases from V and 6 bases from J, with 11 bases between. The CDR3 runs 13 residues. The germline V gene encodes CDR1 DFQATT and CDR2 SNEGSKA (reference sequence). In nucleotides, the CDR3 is TGCAGTGCTAGCGCCCAAATAGCCGGGGAGCTGTTTTTT. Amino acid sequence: CSASAQIAGELFF.

CDR3 protein: CASSLARGLLAARDTQYF. The CDR3 DNA reads TGTGCCAGCAGCTTAGCCAGGGGGCTACTAGCCGCCAGGGATACGCAGTATTTT. This chain links TRBV7-8 with TRBJ2-3, with 8 bases identical to TRBD1. The junction had 14 bases not matched to a gene; V was cut back by 0 bases and J by 6 bases. Per germline, CDR1 SGHVS and CDR2 FQNEAQ. This CDR3 is built from 18 residues.

The CDR3 loop reads CSALAGAYEQYF. The CDR3 bases are TGCAGTGCGCTAGCGGGGGCCTACGAGCAGTACTTC. The gene calls are TRBV20-1 and TRBJ2-7; 10 nucleotides line up with TRBD2. Germline assignment: CDR1 DFQATT and CDR2 SNEGSKA (reference sequence). V was pared by 6 bases and J by 2 bases, with 1 base of the junction left unmatched. The CDR3 sequence is 12 residues long.

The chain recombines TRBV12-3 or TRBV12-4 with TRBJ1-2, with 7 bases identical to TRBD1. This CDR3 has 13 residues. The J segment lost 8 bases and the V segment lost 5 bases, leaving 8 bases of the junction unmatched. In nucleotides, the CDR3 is TGTGCCAGCAGTGCCGACAGGGTCAGCGGCTACACCTTC. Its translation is CASSADRVSGYTF.

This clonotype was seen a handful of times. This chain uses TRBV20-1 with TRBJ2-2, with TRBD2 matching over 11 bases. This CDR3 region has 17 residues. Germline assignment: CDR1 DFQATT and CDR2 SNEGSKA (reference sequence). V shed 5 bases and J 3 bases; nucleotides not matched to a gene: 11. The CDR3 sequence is CSARTSGWPFDTGELFF. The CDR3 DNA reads TGCAGTGCTCGGACTAGCGGGTGGCCGTTCGACACCGGGGAGCTGTTTTTT.

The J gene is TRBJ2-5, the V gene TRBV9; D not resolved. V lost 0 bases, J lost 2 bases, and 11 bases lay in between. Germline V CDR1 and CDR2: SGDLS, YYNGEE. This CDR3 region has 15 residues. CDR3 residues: CASSVGAAIQETQYF. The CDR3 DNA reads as TGTGCCAGCAGCGTAGGCGCGGCGATACAAGAGACCCAGTACTTC.

The CDR3: CASRPTGHGINEQFF. CDR3 bases: TGTGCCAGCAGACCTACAGGGCATGGTATTAATGAGCAGTTCTTC. This sequence joins TRBV5-8 and TRBJ2-1; D possibly corresponds to TRBD1 (6 bases). V lost 5 bases and J 7 bases, leaving 19 bases between the germline ends. The CDR3 covers 15 residues. CDR1 and CDR2 (germline): SGHTS, YDEGEE.

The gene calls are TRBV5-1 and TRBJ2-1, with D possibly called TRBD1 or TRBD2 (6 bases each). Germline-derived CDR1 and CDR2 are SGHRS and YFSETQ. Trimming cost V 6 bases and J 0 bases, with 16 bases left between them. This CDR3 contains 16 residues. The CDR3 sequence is CASTKGGGSSYNEQFF. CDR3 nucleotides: TGCGCCAGCACCAAGGGGGGCGGTAGCTCCTACAATGAGCAGTTCTTC.

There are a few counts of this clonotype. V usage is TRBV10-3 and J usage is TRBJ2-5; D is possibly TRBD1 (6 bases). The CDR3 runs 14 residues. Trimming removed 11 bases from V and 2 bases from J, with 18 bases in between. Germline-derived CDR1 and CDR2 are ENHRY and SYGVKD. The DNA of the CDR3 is TGTGCCGCCTCCACCAGGGGATGGCAAGAGACCCAGTACTTC. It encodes CAASTRGWQETQYF.

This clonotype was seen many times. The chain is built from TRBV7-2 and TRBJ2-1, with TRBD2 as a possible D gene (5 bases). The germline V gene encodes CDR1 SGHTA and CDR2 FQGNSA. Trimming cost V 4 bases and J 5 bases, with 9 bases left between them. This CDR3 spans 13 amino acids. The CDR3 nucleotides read TGTGCCAGCAGCTCCCGGGGTCACAATGAGCAGTTCTTC. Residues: CASSSRGHNEQFF.

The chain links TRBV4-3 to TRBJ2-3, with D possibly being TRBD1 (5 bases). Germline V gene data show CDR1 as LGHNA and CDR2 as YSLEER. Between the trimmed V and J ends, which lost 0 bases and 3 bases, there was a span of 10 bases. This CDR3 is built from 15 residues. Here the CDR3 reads CASSQDRRVTDTQYF. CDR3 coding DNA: TGCGCCAGCAGCCAAGACCGCAGGGTTACAGATACGCAGTATTTT.

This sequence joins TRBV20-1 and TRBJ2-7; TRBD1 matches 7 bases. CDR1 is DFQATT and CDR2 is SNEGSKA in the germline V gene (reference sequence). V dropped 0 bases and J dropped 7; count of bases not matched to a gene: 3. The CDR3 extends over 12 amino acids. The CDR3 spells CSARDPQGEQYF. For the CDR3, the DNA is TGCAGTGCTAGAGACCCACAGGGGGAGCAGTACTTC.

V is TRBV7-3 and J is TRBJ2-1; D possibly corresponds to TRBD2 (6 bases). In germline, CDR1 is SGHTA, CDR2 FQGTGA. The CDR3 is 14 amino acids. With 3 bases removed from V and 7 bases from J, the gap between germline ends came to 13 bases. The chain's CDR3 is CASSFGNRGNEQFF. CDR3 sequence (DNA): TGTGCCAGCAGCTTTGGGAACCGGGGGAATGAGCAGTTCTTC.

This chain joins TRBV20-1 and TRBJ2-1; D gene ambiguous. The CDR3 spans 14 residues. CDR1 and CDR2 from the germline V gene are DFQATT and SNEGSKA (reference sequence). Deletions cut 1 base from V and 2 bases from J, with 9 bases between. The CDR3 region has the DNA TGCAGTGCTAGAGGCCTGCTAACCTACAATGAGCAGTTCTTC. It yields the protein CSARGLLTYNEQFF.

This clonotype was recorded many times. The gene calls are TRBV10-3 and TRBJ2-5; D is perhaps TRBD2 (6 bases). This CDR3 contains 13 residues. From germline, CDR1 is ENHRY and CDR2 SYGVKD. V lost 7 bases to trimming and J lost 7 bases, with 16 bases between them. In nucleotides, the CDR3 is TGTGCCATCACGGGGGACCCCCAGGTGACCCAGTACTTC. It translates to CAITGDPQVTQYF.

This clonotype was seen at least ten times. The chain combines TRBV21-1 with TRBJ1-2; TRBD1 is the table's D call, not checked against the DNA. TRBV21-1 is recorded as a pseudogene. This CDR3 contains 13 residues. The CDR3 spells CASSNPQGYGYTF. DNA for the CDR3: TGTGCCAGCAGCAATCCCCAGGGCTATGGCTACACCTTC.

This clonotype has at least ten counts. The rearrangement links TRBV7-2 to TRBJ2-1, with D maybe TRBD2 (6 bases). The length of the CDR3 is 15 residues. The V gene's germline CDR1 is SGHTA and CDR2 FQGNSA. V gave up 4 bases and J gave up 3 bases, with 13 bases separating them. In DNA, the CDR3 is TGTGCCAGCAGCTCCCCCCCGGGGGTCTACAATGAGCAGTTCTTC. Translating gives CASSSPPGVYNEQFF.

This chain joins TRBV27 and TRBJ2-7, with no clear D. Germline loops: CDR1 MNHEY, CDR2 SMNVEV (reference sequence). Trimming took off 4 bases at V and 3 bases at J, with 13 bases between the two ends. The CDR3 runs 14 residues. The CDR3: CASSSLLKDYEQYF. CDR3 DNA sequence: TGTGCCAGCAGTTCCCTACTTAAAGACTACGAGCAGTACTTC.

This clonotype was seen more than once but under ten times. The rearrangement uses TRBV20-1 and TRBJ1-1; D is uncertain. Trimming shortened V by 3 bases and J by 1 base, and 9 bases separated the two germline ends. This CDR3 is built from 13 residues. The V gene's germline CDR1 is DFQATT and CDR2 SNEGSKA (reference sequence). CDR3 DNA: TGCAGTGCTAGGATAGGCAGGAACACTGAAGCTTTCTTT. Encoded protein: CSARIGRNTEAFF.

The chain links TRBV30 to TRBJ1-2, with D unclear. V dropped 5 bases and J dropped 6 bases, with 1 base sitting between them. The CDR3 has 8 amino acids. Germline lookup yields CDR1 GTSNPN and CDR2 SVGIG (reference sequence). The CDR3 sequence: CAWDGYTF. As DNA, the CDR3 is TGTGCCTGGGATGGCTACACCTTC. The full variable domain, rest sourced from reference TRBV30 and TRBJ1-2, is SQTIHQWPATLVQPVGSPLSLECTVEGTSNPNLYWYRQAAGRGLQLLFYSVGIGQISSEVPQNLSASRPQDRQFILSSKKLLLSDSGFYLCAWDGYTFGSGTRLTVV.

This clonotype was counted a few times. CDR3 DNA: TGTGCCAGCAGATTCCCCACGACAGGATTTAGCACAGATACGCAGTATTTT. The encoded protein is CASRFPTTGFSTDTQYF. The chain recombines TRBV11-2 with TRBJ2-3, with D maybe TRBD1 (6 bases). The CDR3 totals 17 residues. V dropped 6 bases and J dropped 0 bases, with 19 bases sitting between them. Looked up from germline, CDR1 is SGHAT and CDR2 is FQNNGV.

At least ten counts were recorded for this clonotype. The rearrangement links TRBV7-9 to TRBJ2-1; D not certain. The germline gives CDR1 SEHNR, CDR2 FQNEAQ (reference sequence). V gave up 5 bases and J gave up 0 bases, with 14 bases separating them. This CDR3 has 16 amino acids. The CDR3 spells CASSTRTVSSYNEQFF. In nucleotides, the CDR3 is TGTGCCAGCAGCACCAGGACCGTTAGCTCCTACAATGAGCAGTTCTTC.

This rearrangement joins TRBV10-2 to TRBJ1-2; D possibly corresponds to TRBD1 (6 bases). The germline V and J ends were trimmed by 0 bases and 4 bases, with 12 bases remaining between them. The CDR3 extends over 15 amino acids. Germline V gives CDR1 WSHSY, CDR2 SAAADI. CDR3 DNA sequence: TGCGCCAGCAGTGAGTCTGGGGGGCTCTTCTATGGCTACACCTTC. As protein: CASSESGGLFYGYTF.

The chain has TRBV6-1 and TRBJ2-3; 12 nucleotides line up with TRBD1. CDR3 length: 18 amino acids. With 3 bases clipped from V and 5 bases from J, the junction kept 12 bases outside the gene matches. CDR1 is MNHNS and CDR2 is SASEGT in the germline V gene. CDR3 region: CASSDGTGGVGRQDTQYF. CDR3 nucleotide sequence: TGTGCCAGCAGTGACGGGACAGGGGGCGTAGGACGGCAAGATACGCAGTATTTT.

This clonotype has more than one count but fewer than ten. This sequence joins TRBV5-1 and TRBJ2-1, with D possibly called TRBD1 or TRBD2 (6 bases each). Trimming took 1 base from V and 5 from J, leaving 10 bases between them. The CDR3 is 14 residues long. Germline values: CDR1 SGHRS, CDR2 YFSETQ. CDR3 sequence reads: CASSLWGANNEQFF. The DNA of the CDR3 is TGCGCCAGCAGCTTGTGGGGGGCCAACAATGAGCAGTTCTTC.

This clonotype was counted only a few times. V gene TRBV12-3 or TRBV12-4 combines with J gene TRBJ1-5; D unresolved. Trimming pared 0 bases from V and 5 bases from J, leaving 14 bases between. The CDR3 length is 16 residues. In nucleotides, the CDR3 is TGTGCCAGCAGTTTAGCGGTTACGGGGTCCCATCAGCCCCAGCATTTT. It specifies CASSLAVTGSHQPQHF.

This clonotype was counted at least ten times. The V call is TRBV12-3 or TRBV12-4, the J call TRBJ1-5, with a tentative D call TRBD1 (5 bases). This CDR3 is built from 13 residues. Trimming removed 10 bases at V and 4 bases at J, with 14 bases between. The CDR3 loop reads CATTVGPNQPQHF. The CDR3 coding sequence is TGTGCCACCACCGTGGGACCTAATCAGCCCCAGCATTTT.

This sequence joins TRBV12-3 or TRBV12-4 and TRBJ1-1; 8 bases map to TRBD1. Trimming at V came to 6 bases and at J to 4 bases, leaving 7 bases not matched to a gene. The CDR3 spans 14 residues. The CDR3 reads CASSPSTGGTEAFF. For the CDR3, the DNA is TGTGCCAGCAGCCCCTCTACAGGGGGCACTGAAGCTTTCTTT.

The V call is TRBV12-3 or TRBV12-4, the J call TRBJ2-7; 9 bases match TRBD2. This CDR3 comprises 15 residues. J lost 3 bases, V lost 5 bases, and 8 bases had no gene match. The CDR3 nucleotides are TGTGCCAGCAGTCCAAACGGACTAGCGAACTACGAGCAGTACTTC. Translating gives CASSPNGLANYEQYF.